The rows below give T cell receptor beta chains drawn from one sample of a study of T cell responses to AZD1222 COVID-19 vaccine. Here immunoSEQ multiplex PCR was the method, and the copy in TCRdb shows in-frame clones only, minus some. Of over 120,000 clones listed, approximately 93% are singletons. The input for sequencing was peripheral blood, taken on day 0 of AZD1222 vaccination. The receptors derive from an adult in good health. The CDR3 runs from the conserved cysteine through the conserved F or W. D genes are given only for firm matches. Some rows mark clone size as missing; the rest say once, few, many or name a class of expanded clone.

clone size: .; V gene: TRBV5-1; J gene: TRBJ2-1; D gene: TRBD1; CDR3 DNA: TGCGCCAGCAGCTTATACCGGGACAGCGGCTCCTACAATGAGCAGTTCTTC; CDR3 protein: CASSLYRDSGSYNEQFF
clone size: once; V gene: TRBV5-6; J gene: TRBJ2-7; D gene: TRBD1; CDR3 DNA: TGTGCCAGCAGCTTCCGAGACAGGGTTCACGAGCAGTACTTC; CDR3 protein: CASSFRDRVHEQYF
clone size: .; V gene: TRBV2; J gene: TRBJ1-5; D gene: TRBD1; CDR3 DNA: TGTGCCAGCAGGATGGACAGGAATCAGCCCCAGCATTTT; CDR3 protein: CASRMDRNQPQHF
clone size: .; V gene: TRBV5-1; J gene: TRBJ2-5; D gene: TRBD2; CDR3 DNA: TGCGCCAGCAGCTCTGGGACTAGCGGGAGGGGAGAGACCCAGTACTTC; CDR3 protein: CASSSGTSGRGETQYF
clone size: .; V gene: TRBV4-2; J gene: TRBJ1-4; D gene: .; CDR3 DNA: TGTGCCAGCAGCAAACCCCCGGGACAAGGCTATGAAAAACTGTTTTTT; CDR3 protein: CASSKPPGQGYEKLFF
clone size: once; V gene: TRBV18; J gene: TRBJ2-2; D gene: TRBD2; CDR3 DNA: TGTGCCAGCTCACCGACAGCGGGAGGGTCCAACACCGGGGAGCTGTTTTTT; CDR3 protein: CASSPTAGGSNTGELFF
clone size: .; V gene: TRBV19; J gene: TRBJ1-5; D gene: .; CDR3 DNA: TGTGCCAGTAGTGAATACAACAGGGACGCTCATCAGCCCCAGCATTTT; CDR3 protein: CASSEYNRDAHQPQHF
clone size: .; V gene: TRBV30; J gene: TRBJ2-2; D gene: .; CDR3 DNA: TGTGCCTTGCTCCCAGGGGTTGGGGAGGCCGGGGAGCTGTTTTTT; CDR3 protein: CALLPGVGEAGELFF
clone size: .; V gene: TRBV19; J gene: TRBJ2-1; D gene: .; CDR3 DNA: TGTGCCAGTAGTGAGCCCTCAGCCTACAATGAGCAGTTCTTC; CDR3 protein: CASSEPSAYNEQFF
clone size: .; V gene: TRBV19; J gene: TRBJ2-2; D gene: TRBD1; CDR3 DNA: TGTGCCAGTACCATGGACAGGACGAACACCGGGGAGCTGTTTTTT; CDR3 protein: CASTMDRTNTGELFF
clone size: .; V gene: TRBV18; J gene: TRBJ1-3; D gene: .; CDR3 DNA: TGTGCCAGCTCACCGCTACCGACAGCCCCGAGCTCTGGAAACACCATATATTTT; CDR3 protein: CASSPLPTAPSSGNTIYF
clone size: .; V gene: TRBV30; J gene: TRBJ1-2; D gene: .; CDR3 DNA: TGTGCCTGGAGTGTATTCCGGGGGGGTGACTATGGCTACACCTTC; CDR3 protein: CAWSVFRGGDYGYTF
clone size: .; V gene: TRBV2; J gene: TRBJ1-2; D gene: .; CDR3 DNA: TGTGCCAGCACCCGGGACTTCGTCTATGGCTACACCTTC; CDR3 protein: CASTRDFVYGYTF
clone size: few; V gene: TRBV5-6; J gene: TRBJ1-1; D gene: TRBD1; CDR3 DNA: TGTGCCAGCAGCTGGGGACAGGGGGCGTCTGAAGCTTTCTTT; CDR3 protein: CASSWGQGASEAFF
clone size: .; V gene: TRBV7-9; J gene: TRBJ1-3; D gene: .; CDR3 DNA: TGTGCCAGCAGCTTAGACCGAAGCTCTGGAAACACCATATATTTT; CDR3 protein: CASSLDRSSGNTIYF
clone size: .; V gene: TRBV27; J gene: TRBJ1-1; D gene: .; CDR3 DNA: TGTGCCAGCAGTGCCTCCTCCGGGGAACTGAACACTGAAGCTTTCTTT; CDR3 protein: CASSASSGELNTEAFF
clone size: .; V gene: TRBV5-1; J gene: TRBJ1-1; D gene: .; CDR3 DNA: TGCGCCAGCAGCTTGAGGGTGAGTACTGAAGCTTTCTTT; CDR3 protein: CASSLRVSTEAFF
clone size: .; V gene: TRBV6-5; J gene: TRBJ1-5; D gene: .; CDR3 DNA: TGTGCCACCACCTTAGACCCTTATCAGCCCCAGCATTTT; CDR3 protein: CATTLDPYQPQHF
clone size: .; V gene: TRBV28; J gene: TRBJ1-6; D gene: TRBD1; CDR3 DNA: TGTGCCAGCAGAGGGACAGGGGGGCTCGATTCACCCCTCCACTTT; CDR3 protein: CASRGTGGLDSPLHF
clone size: .; V gene: TRBV12-3/TRBV12-4; J gene: TRBJ2-7; D gene: .; CDR3 DNA: TGTGCCAGCAGTTTAGCACCGTACGAGCAGTACTTC; CDR3 protein: CASSLAPYEQYF
clone size: .; V gene: TRBV4-1; J gene: TRBJ1-1; D gene: TRBD1; CDR3 DNA: TGCGCCAGCAGCCAGGGCAGACAGGGAGGCGGCACTGAAGCTTTCTTT; CDR3 protein: CASSQGRQGGGTEAFF